Below, 4 T cell receptor beta chains from the same sample are listed, as sequenced in a study of blood T cell repertoires in COVID-19. Assay: immunoSEQ multiplex PCR; the TCRdb copy retains only in-frame clones and omits some. The table shows 250,000 or so clones, with roughly 82% occurring only once. Sequencing input: peripheral blood. These receptors originate from an elderly man with acute or convalescent COVID-19.

The chain couples TRBV28 to TRBJ2-1; possible D gene TRBD2, 6 bases. The germline V gene encodes CDR1 MDHEN and CDR2 SYDVKM. This CDR3 is 14 amino acids long. The V gene lost 6 bases and the J gene lost 5 bases, with 14 bases spanning the gap. CDR3 DNA sequence: TGTGCCAGCAGCCCCGGGACTTACAACAATGAGCAGTTCTTC. Translation: CASSPGTYNNEQFF.

The chain recombines TRBV28 with TRBJ2-7; tentatively, D is TRBD1 (6 bases). The germline V and J ends were trimmed by 2 bases and 2 bases, with 10 bases remaining between them. This CDR3 spans 14 amino acids. Germline V gene sequence: CDR1 MDHEN, CDR2 SYDVKM. The CDR3 sequence: CASSLGDMAYEQYF. The CDR3 region has the DNA TGTGCCAGCAGTTTAGGGGACATGGCCTACGAGCAGTACTTC.

This clone showed up just once. The V call is TRBV5-1, the J call TRBJ1-6, with unresolved D. From germline, CDR1 is SGHRS and CDR2 YFSETQ. This CDR3 contains 15 residues. Between the trimmed V and J ends, which lost 0 bases and 7 bases, there was a span of 11 bases. The CDR3, as DNA: TGCGCCAGCAGCTTGGACGGCGGCCCGAATTCACCCCTCCACTTT. It translates to CASSLDGGPNSPLHF.

The gene calls are TRBV5-1 and TRBJ1-1; D may be TRBD1 (6 bases). CDR3 length equals 16 residues. The V end lost 3 bases, the J end lost 0 bases, and 15 bases lay between the germline ends. CDR1 is SGHRS, CDR2 YFSETQ, per germline. The CDR3 here is CASSSYSQGLNTEAFF. The CDR3 bases are TGCGCCAGCAGCTCGTACAGCCAGGGGTTGAACACTGAAGCTTTCTTT.